This T cell receptor (beta chain) was identified during a study of prognosis after radiotherapy for stage I lung cancer (dated by TCRdb to about 2021). For context, the study as a whole: Over 15 stage I NSCLC patients were enrolled in Nanjing, China, between early 2018 and early 2019. Approximately 15 patients presented with newly diagnosed primary stage I lung tumors, and roughly 5 carried oligometastatic NSCLC following surgical resection of the primary tumor. Every patient was regarded as medically inoperable, because of comorbidities in around 12 cases and refusal of surgery in roughly seven cases. The cohort included about a dozen men and over 5 women, with a median age of approximately 76 years and a range of about 50 to 90 years. Squamous cell carcinoma histology was identified in roughly 7 patients, and adenocarcinoma histology was identified in about a dozen patients. SBRT was given in 3 to 5 fractions with a biologically effective dose of at least 100 Gy, using image-guided IMRT or VMAT. Concurrent therapy was not administered to any patient alongside SBRT. After SBRT, distant metastases developed in about 20% of the 19 patients at a median of 7 months, while the remaining 15 patients had no significant progression. This study profiled peripheral blood TCR beta repertoires from stage I NSCLC patients before and after stereotactic body radiotherapy and linked the repertoires to distant failure. The study sequenced around 38 blood samples from around 20 patients, one before and one after SBRT per patient.

According to the germline V gene, CDR1 reads SGHVS and CDR2 reads FQNEAQ. V lost 1 base and J lost 2 bases, and the count of bases not matched to a germline gene is 5. The CDR3 spans 15 residues, from the cysteine through the phenylalanine. The read is trimmed to its CDR3 DNA, 45 bases read in frame from base 1. Two rounds of multiplex PCR were performed to amplify the TCR beta CDR3 region from genomic DNA. The first PCR round used primers specific to each TRBV and TRBJ gene, and the primer sequences were filed in Chinese patent CN105087789A. Universal primers were used in the second PCR round. The Roche High Pure PCR Template Preparation Kit was used to extract genomic DNA from frozen PBMCs. Libraries were sequenced paired-end with 151 bp reads on an Illumina HiSeq 3000. The study's processing was this. CutAdapt was used to discard raw reads that did not contain the multiplex PCR primer sequences. PEAR was used to merge high-quality paired reads into contigs. MiXCR assigned TRB V, D and J gene segments to each contig by aligning to reference sequences. CDR3 sequences were clustered by base quality and sequence similarity to remove sequencing errors. Diversity was measured as Shannon entropy normalized by the natural log of productive TCR sequence number. Clonality was computed as one minus the ratio of Shannon entropy to the natural log of the number of unique clonotypes. Using the Youden index from ROC curves, the researchers picked the repertoire-metric cut-offs for progression-free survival, and all analyses were carried out in R 3.5.3. The raw public data were reprocessed by TCRdb itself: fastp quality trimming at Q25, MiXCR clonotype calling, in-frame beta chains only. CDR3 protein sequences are deduplicated, and each keeps its most common genes and DNA. The V and J calls here are based on TCRdb, not the publication. This sample holds fewer than 30,000 distinct CDR3 sequences; about 32% were observed only once. Around a third of the sample belongs to the ten largest clones.

All patients had node-negative disease on CT and PET/CT, and none had a history of other malignancies or had previously received chemotherapy or radiotherapy. Around 6 milliliters of peripheral venous blood were drawn into EDTA tubes at each of two time points. PBMCs were isolated by Ficoll-Paque Plus density-gradient centrifugation. Right after collection, samples were kept at -80 degrees C until analysis. Ten or more counts support this clonotype. Its antigen has not been determined. Per-base quality was not reported, and no clone a single base away is much larger than it. Points the paper makes about the study in general: Post-SBRT Shannon entropy and its change from baseline were lower in patients who developed distant metastases; baseline Shannon entropy was not associated with metastases. TRBV and TRBJ usage frequencies reportedly differed by metastasis status, in two V genes at baseline and in roughly 9 V and two J genes after SBRT. After SBRT, the number of unique TCR clones decreased (median about 10,000 before versus about 6,900 after; Wilcoxon paired P=0.011). Tumor specificity of expanded TCR clones was not determined. All reported P values were unadjusted for multiple comparisons. The small cohort and short follow-up limited the study, so independent validation of the findings is needed.

Recombination connected TRBV7-8 to TRBJ2-7, with 7 central nucleotides matching TRBD1. The source of this sequence is a donor at least 50 years old with non-small cell lung cancer. The sample consisted of PBMCs, taken before or after stereotactic body radiation therapy (not recorded which). The CDR3 is CASSLVGGRTYEQYF. The sequenced DNA is TGTGCCAGCAGCTTAGTAGGGGGCAGAACCTACGAGCAGTACTTC.